Described below is a single T cell receptor beta chain sequence and its context. Its antigen remains unknown. The sample belongs to a study of cytotoxic CD8 clonotypes in ibrutinib-treated CLL. Looking at the study overall: Complete response was seen in 2 patients and partial in some 24; some 12 progressed and roughly 14 stayed remitted after a median about 68 months.

Study-wide findings and caveats: Sample timing was unmatched between remission and later-progressing patients; lymph nodes unstudied.

Sequencing was performed with immunoSEQ multiplex PCR; in TCRdb, only in-frame clones are kept and a portion is missing. The sample gives some 200,000 clones, 70% to 75% of which show up once; around 5.9% is in the top ten. With 0 bases removed from V and 6 bases from J, the gap between germline ends came to 7 bases. The CDR3 loop spans 13 amino acids. From germline, CDR1 is SGHRS and CDR2 YFSETQ. This clonotype was sampled from a human donor with chronic lymphocytic leukemia. Sequences were derived from PBMCs, sampled after 12 months of ibrutinib treatment. The rearrangement joins TRBV5-1 to TRBJ1-3; D uncertain. CDR3 in DNA: TGCGCCAGCAGCTTGGAGTTTATAAACACCATATATTTT. It translates to CASSLEFINTIYF.